The 8 T cell receptor beta chains listed next were all sequenced from one sample in a study of blood T cell repertoires in COVID-19. TCRdb's copy holds only in-frame clones and misses some; the assay was immunoSEQ multiplex PCR. The table records 250,000 to 350,000 clones, approximately 80% of them present only once. Material: peripheral blood. These receptors were taken from a woman in her forties or fifties with active or convalescent COVID-19.

On this clone: The same CDR3 arises from other DNA sequences in this sample as well. The chain employs TRBV5-1 and TRBJ2-7; possible D gene TRBD1, 5 bases. Germline CDR1 is SGHRS and CDR2 is YFSETQ. V lost 0 bases to trimming and J lost 1 base, with 8 bases between them. The CDR3 totals 14 residues. CDR3 nucleotides: TGCGCCAGCAGCTTGGTGGCAGGGTCCTACGAGCAGTACTTC. Protein: CASSLVAGSYEQYF.

The chain uses TRBV27 and TRBJ1-1; TRBD1 matches 8 bases. The V segment lost 2 bases and the J segment 8 bases; nucleotides outside the gene matches: 7. The CDR3 extends over 14 amino acids. Per germline, CDR1 MNHEY and CDR2 SMNVEV (reference sequence). CDR3: CASSLLSGTGEAFF. CDR3 coding DNA: TGTGCCAGCAGTTTACTTTCCGGGACAGGCGAAGCTTTCTTT.

The chain recombines TRBV19 with TRBJ1-2; the match to TRBD1 covers 7 bases. The CDR3 totals 14 residues. V shed 3 bases, J shed 5 bases, and the junction held 6 bases outside the gene matches. Germline loops: CDR1 LNHDA, CDR2 SQIVND (reference sequence). In DNA form, the CDR3 reads TGTGCCAGTAGTATCCCGGGACAGAGTTATGGCTACACCTTC. It specifies CASSIPGQSYGYTF.

The V gene is TRBV2, the J gene TRBJ2-5, with 11 bases that match TRBD2. Germline V gene lookup returns CDR1 SNHLY and CDR2 FYNNEI. V gave up 4 bases and J gave up 7 bases; unmatched junction bases: 11. CDR3 length equals 16 residues. The CDR3 region is CASSGPTSGSWGTQYF. CDR3 coding DNA: TGTGCCAGCAGTGGCCCAACTAGCGGGAGTTGGGGGACCCAGTACTTC.

This chain connects TRBV10-3 to TRBJ2-2, with TRBD1 identical over 7 bases. V was clipped by 10 bases and J by 1 base; unmatched bases: 9. The CDR3 sequence is 15 residues long. The germline CDR1 and CDR2 sequences are ENHRY and SYGVKD. CDR3 protein: CASATGELNTGELFF. The CDR3 DNA reads as TGTGCCAGCGCTACAGGGGAATTGAACACCGGGGAGCTGTTTTTT.

This chain uses TRBV12-3 or TRBV12-4 with TRBJ1-1, with 7 bases aligning to TRBD1. V lost 6 bases, J lost 1 base, and 2 bases stayed unmatched. This CDR3 region has 13 residues. The CDR3 DNA sequence: TGTGCCAGCAGCAGACAGGGGAACACTGAAGCTTTCTTT. This gives the protein CASSRQGNTEAFF.

Turning to this clone: Different DNA sequences within this sample yield the same CDR3. The chain links TRBV19 to TRBJ1-4; D not resolved. The V end lost 6 bases, the J end lost 8 bases, and 16 bases lay between the germline ends. Germline V lookup: CDR1 LNHDA, CDR2 SQIVND (reference sequence). This CDR3 has 14 amino acids. The CDR3, as DNA: TGTGCCAGTAGCATGCCGGGGTCACGAGAAAAACTGTTTTTT. As protein: CASSMPGSREKLFF. The full variable domain, rest sourced from reference TRBV19 and TRBJ1-4, is DGGITQSPKYLFRKEGQNVTLSCEQNLNHDAMYWYRQDPGQGLRLIYYSQIVNDFQKGDIAEGYSVSREKKESFPLTVTSAQKNPTAFYLCASSMPGSREKLFFGSGTQLSVL.

The CDR3: CASSLASRVANSPLHF. CDR3 sequence (DNA): TGTGCCAGCAGCTTAGCCTCCAGGGTCGCTAATTCACCCCTCCACTTT. The rearrangement joins TRBV7-2 to TRBJ1-6; D is possibly TRBD1 (5 bases). Germline CDR1 reads SGHTA; CDR2 reads FQGNSA. Trimming took 0 bases from V and 6 from J, leaving 12 bases between them. CDR3 length: 16 amino acids.